Sequencing of this TCR beta chain was carried out in a study of Tregs in tolerant kidney transplant recipients. Findings and caveats of the study: The most relevant donor-specific Treg TCRbeta repertoire apparently came from expansion with activated donor B cells. Findings come from small patient numbers and require larger validation. This study did not directly address biological reproducibility.

CD4+CD25+CD127- Tregs, CD4+CD25- non-Tregs, CD4 and CD8 cells were sorted. V lost 6 bases and J 4 bases, leaving 9 bases between the germline ends. CDR1 is MNHNY, CDR2 SVGAGI, per germline (reference sequence). The length of the CDR3 is 13 residues. The repertoire was sequenced with immunoSEQ multiplex PCR; TCRdb's copy has only in-frame clones and lacks some. Seen here are fewer than 70,000 clones, more than 70% observed once, and the top ten hold 4.5% to 6.5%. This clone was detected only once. Its antigen is undetermined. The receptor was isolated from a human donor in good health. The rearrangement uses TRBV6-6 and TRBJ2-2; D not resolved. The sample was CD4+ T cells from blood. CDR3 sequence: CASSPSVTGELFF. The DNA for the CDR3 is TGTGCCAGCAGCCCGTCGGTCACCGGGGAGCTGTTTTTT.